This T cell receptor (beta chain) was sequenced during a study of blood T cell repertoires in COVID-19 (dated by TCRdb to 2019 to 2021). With respect to the entire study: The collaborator samples originated in the United States, Italy and Spain and spanned the acute and convalescent phases of COVID-19. The repertoires were released in a freely available public database meant as a resource for research on the immune response to SARS-CoV-2. The sample metadata nearly always contained a de-identified subject ID, COVID-19 status, age in years and sex. HLA class I and class II types, where available, came from metadata supplied by the sample provider rather than from assay-based typing. Samples were obtained from the ongoing ImmuneRACE study (first 160 participants) and from over 1,000 subjects provided by 6 global collaborators. The material from the prospective study consisted of cDNA or gDNA derived from T cells, B-cell-depleted T cells, or PBMCs. Deeply sampled blood TCRbeta repertoires from subjects exposed to, actively infected with, or recovered from COVID-19 were included in the dataset.

This clone was seen only once. What antigen it recognizes has not been identified. No base quality information exists; no much larger clone differs at one position. Overall study results and their limits: The quantity of clinical and demographic metadata differed by source and by participant and was supplied without curation.

TCRbeta CDR3 regions were amplified from genomic DNA by means of the immunoSEQ Assay, a bias-controlled multiplex PCR. The source study handled its data this way. Nucleated cell counts per sample were estimated from amplification of reference gene primers within the assay. To quantify the absolute abundance of each unique TCRbeta CDR3 rearrangement, sequence reads were collapsed and filtered. For each sample, productive Simpson clonality was calculated as the square root of Simpson's diversity index across productive rearrangements. TCRdb provides this immuneACCESS table in a form limited to in-frame rearrangements. Some clones are lacking; in checked studies, under half of them reflect an unresolved V gene, and why the rest are absent is not known. That table gives V, J and clone size, and the DNA gave D and trimming. Recorded for this sample are 61,000 or so clones; more than 70% of them occurred a single time. About 20% of the sample is held by the ten biggest clonotypes.

Each collaborating institution followed its own protocols to collect whole blood in K2EDTA tubes. For TCRbeta analysis, collaborators shipped samples as frozen whole blood, isolated PBMCs, or DNA extracted from either of those sample types. V lost 0 bases and J lost 2 bases, and the count of bases not matched to a germline gene is 8. CDR1 and CDR2 were assigned from the germline V gene (reference sequence) as GTSNPN and SVGIG. From the cysteine up to the phenylalanine, the CDR3 has a length of 16 residues. Solely the CDR3 DNA is kept, with 48 bases framed from the first base. The material sequenced was peripheral blood. The rearranged chain carries TRBV30 and TRBJ2-5, and 8 junction bases match TRBD1. This TCR derives from a woman aged 45-65 years with active or convalescent COVID-19. The nucleotide sequence reads TGTGCCTGGAGTGTAGGTCTGACAGGGGTACAAGAGACCCAGTACTTC. Its protein product is CAWSVGLTGVQETQYF.